The entry below gives a single TCR beta chain sequence along with its context. The data belong to a study of blood T cell repertoires in COVID-19. Some clones are missing from TCRdb's copy, which holds only in-frame ones; the method was immunoSEQ multiplex PCR. The sample yields 200,000 to 250,000 clones, 80% to 90% seen once. The CDR3 runs to 15 residues. Germline V gives CDR1 MNHEY, CDR2 SVGAGI. The V end was cut by 0 bases, the J end by 2 bases, with 10 bases between. Sample: PBMCs or T cells enriched from blood (not recorded which). The clonotype was recovered from a woman aged 25-40 years who had been exposed to COVID-19. The V call is TRBV6-5, the J call TRBJ1-1; D is unresolved. The CDR3 protein is CASSYSPPGNTEAFF. The DNA of the CDR3 is TGTGCCAGCAGTTACTCGCCCCCAGGCAACACTGAAGCTTTCTTT.